These 25 T cell receptor beta chains share one sample of origin, sequenced in a study of T cells in Graves' hyperthyroidism and ophthalmopathy. TCR beta CDR3 region amplification was performed from RNA transcripts. The primer set for the first-round RT-PCR of the TCR CDR3 was HTBI. TCRdb used MiXCR to reprocess the multiplex PCR reads, holding one entry per CDR3 protein. This sample has about 720,000 distinct CDR3 sequences, with roughly 20% found just once. The sequenced sample was blood. These receptors were collected from a woman aged 45-65 years with Graves' hyperthyroidism that later progressed to Graves' ophthalmopathy.

This clonotype was seen ten or more times. V gene TRBV2 combines with J gene TRBJ1-5; TRBD1 matches 7 bases. The germline V gene has CDR1 SNHLY and CDR2 FYNNEI. The CDR3 length is 16 residues. With 3 bases clipped from V and 4 bases from J, the junction kept 9 bases outside the gene matches. CDR3 coding DNA: TGTGCCAGCAGTGATAGGTCAGGGGGTTTGAATCAGCCCCAGCATTTT. Its translation: CASSDRSGGLNQPQHF. The entire variable domain, with the rest obtained from reference TRBV2 and TRBJ1-5, is as follows: EPEVTQTPSHQVTQMGQEVILRCVPISNHLYFYWYRQILGQKVEFLVSFYNNEISEKSEIFDDQFSVERPDGSNFTLKIRSTKLEDSAMYFCASSDRSGGLNQPQHFGDGTRLSIL.

This clonotype was picked up many times. The chain recombines TRBV15 with TRBJ2-1; possibly TRBD1 for D (5 bases). Per germline, CDR1 LNHNV and CDR2 YYDKDF (reference sequence). Trimming took 1 base from V and 4 from J, leaving 14 bases between them. The length of the CDR3 is 16 residues. The CDR3 loop reads CATSRGSAREYNEQFF. The CDR3 coding sequence is TGTGCCACCAGCAGAGGTAGTGCCAGGGAATACAATGAGCAGTTCTTC.

The chain carries TRBV7-9 and TRBJ1-3; no definite D call. The CDR3 has 13 amino acids. The V end lost 4 bases, the J end lost 2 bases, and 6 bases lay between the germline ends. Germline CDR1 and CDR2: SEHNR and FQNEAQ (reference sequence). DNA of the CDR3: TGTGCCAGCAGCTCTGACGCTGGAAACACCATATATTTT. This translates into CASSSDAGNTIYF.

This clonotype has a count of ten or more. The J gene is TRBJ2-1, the V gene TRBV20-1; 9 bases align to TRBD1. The CDR3 has 16 amino acids. The J segment lost 8 bases and the V segment lost 5 bases, leaving 16 bases of the junction unmatched. The germline gives CDR1 DFQATT, CDR2 SNEGSKA (reference sequence). For the CDR3, the DNA is TGCAGTGCTCCCTCTCGGGGGACAGGGCCCTCGTATGAGCAGTTCTTC. This sequence encodes CSAPSRGTGPSYEQFF.

This clonotype came up many times. The rearrangement uses TRBV3-1 and TRBJ1-4; D is undetermined. CDR1 LGHDT and CDR2 YNNKEL come from the germline V gene (reference sequence). V was cut by 4 bases and J by 5 bases, with 14 bases left in between. The CDR3 runs 15 residues. The CDR3 protein is CASSLTAVENEKLFF. CDR3 nucleotides: TGTGCCAGCAGCCTAACGGCCGTGGAAAATGAAAAACTGTTTTTT. The full variable domain, completed using reference TRBV3-1 and TRBJ1-4, is DTAVSQTPKYLVTQMGNDKSIKCEQNLGHDTMYWYKQDSKKFLKIMFSYNNKELIINETVPNRFSPKSPDKAHLNLHINSLELGDSAVYFCASSLTAVENEKLFFGSGTQLSVL.

Points on this clonotype: One end of the junction varies from germline; a read error may be responsible. The chain is built from TRBV3-1 and TRBJ2-5, with a tentative D call TRBD2 (6 bases). This CDR3 comprises 15 residues. Germline assignment: CDR1 LGHDT and CDR2 YNNKEL (reference sequence). The CDR3 bases are TGTGCCAGCAGTCAAGCCGGGACTCATCTTAGAACCCAGTACTTC. Protein product: CASSQAGTHLRTQYF.

The sample holds many counts of this clonotype. The chain is built from TRBV11-1 and TRBJ2-5, with 9 nucleotides matching TRBD1. Trimming took 5 bases from V and 2 from J; bases not matched to a gene: 6. The CDR3 is made up of 15 amino acids. CDR1 and CDR2 from the germline V gene are SGHAT and FQDESV (reference sequence). DNA for the CDR3: TGTGCCAGCAGCCTACCGGACAGGGGTCAAGAGACCCAGTACTTC. This gives the protein CASSLPDRGQETQYF.

The chain joins TRBV30 to TRBJ1-5; unclear D gene. The germline CDR1 and CDR2 sequences are GTSNPN and SVGIG (reference sequence). CDR3 size: 14 residues. Trimming took off 1 base at V and 5 bases at J, with 12 bases between the two ends. The CDR3 region is CAWSGDVVDQPQHF. CDR3 DNA: TGTGCCTGGAGTGGGGATGTGGTAGATCAGCCCCAGCATTTT.

This clonotype was observed a handful of times. The chain combines TRBV10-3 with TRBJ1-4, with 8 bases lining up with TRBD1. Germline CDR1 and CDR2: ENHRY and SYGVKD. V shed 10 bases and J 6 bases; nucleotides not matched to a gene: 10. The CDR3 runs 14 residues. CDR3 coding DNA: TGTGCCACGGGCTACAGGGGGGGCGATGAAAAACTGTTTTTT. As protein: CATGYRGGDEKLFF.

This clonotype has at least ten counts. The chain carries TRBV12-3 or TRBV12-4 and TRBJ2-7, with 9 nucleotides matching TRBD1. This CDR3 contains 14 residues. Losses at the gene ends were 5 bases for V and 7 bases for J; bases not matched to a gene: 9. CDR3 sequence reads: CASSPHRGLWEQYF. The CDR3 DNA follows: TGTGCCAGCAGTCCACACAGGGGGCTGTGGGAGCAGTACTTC.

The V and J genes are TRBV7-9 and TRBJ1-2, with D perhaps matching TRBD1 (5 bases). The CDR3 spans 14 residues. CDR1 and CDR2 from the germline V gene are SEHNR and FQNEAQ (reference sequence). Trimming cost V 6 bases and J 5 bases, with 16 bases left between them. The CDR3 nucleotides are TGTGCCAGCAGTTTCGACGGGACGGCGTATGGCTACACCTTC. This gives the protein CASSFDGTAYGYTF.

This clonotype has a handful of counts. The chain recombines TRBV12-3 or TRBV12-4 with TRBJ1-6, with D unclear. The length of the CDR3 is 15 residues. The ends were cut back, 4 bases at V and 0 bases at J, with 7 bases in the middle. CDR3 sequence: CASSSLGSYNSPLHF. The CDR3, as DNA: TGTGCCAGCAGTTCTCTAGGCTCCTATAATTCACCCCTCCACTTT.

This clonotype has more than one count but fewer than ten. A much larger clone is a single base away; this may be a read error. J is TRBJ1-1 and V is TRBV2, with 8 bases that match TRBD1. V trimming: 6 bases; J trimming: 4 bases; junction bases outside the gene matches: 7. Germline V CDR1 and CDR2: SNHLY, FYNNEI. This CDR3 spans 14 amino acids. The CDR3 sequence is CASRTDRVSTEAFF. The CDR3 coding sequence is TGTGCCAGCAGAACGGACAGGGTGAGCACTGAAGCTTTCTTT.

The chain combines TRBV12-3 or TRBV12-4 with TRBJ2-7; D may match TRBD1 or TRBD2 (6 bases each). V was shortened by 6 bases and J by 5 bases, with 20 bases between the two germline ends. This CDR3 has 15 residues. In nucleotides, the CDR3 is TGTGCCAGCAGCACCCCCTCGGTGGAGGGGGACGAGCAGTACTTC. This encodes CASSTPSVEGDEQYF.

This clonotype has only a few counts. The genes are TRBV4-1 and TRBJ1-6; 10 positions agree with TRBD1. The CDR3 spans 18 residues. Trimming cost V 0 bases and J 6 bases; bases outside gene matches: 8. Germline CDR1 is MGHRA and CDR2 is YSYEKL. This CDR3 is CASSQDFLGDRGNSPLHF. The CDR3 bases are TGCGCCAGCAGCCAAGATTTTCTAGGGGACAGGGGTAATTCACCCCTCCACTTT.

The chain carries TRBV19 and TRBJ2-5; 10 nucleotides line up with TRBD2. The CDR3 loop spans 17 amino acids. V lost 2 bases and J lost 1; bases outside the gene matches: 7. Germline CDR1 reads LNHDA; CDR2 reads SQIVND (reference sequence). The CDR3 DNA is TGTGCCAGTAGTATATTCCCTAGCGGGGGAGGCCAAGAGACCCAGTACTTC. Translated, it gives CASSIFPSGGGQETQYF.

This clonotype was found many times. The CDR3 protein is CASSSQGGNSPLHF. Here the CDR3 DNA reads TGCGCCAGCAGCTCTCAGGGGGGTAATTCACCCCTCCACTTT. The chain links TRBV5-1 to TRBJ1-6, with TRBD1 matching 7 bases. Germline CDR1 reads SGHRS; CDR2 reads YFSETQ. This CDR3 has 14 residues. V lost 3 bases to trimming and J lost 6 bases; unmatched junction nucleotides: 3. The complete variable domain, with remaining parts taken from reference TRBV5-1 and TRBJ1-6, reads KAGVTQTPRYLIKTRGQQVTLSCSPISGHRSVSWYQQTPGQGLQFLFEYFSETQRNKGNFPGRFSGRQFSNSRSEMNVSTLELGDSALYLCASSSQGGNSPLHFGNGTRLTVT.

The chain uses TRBV19 and TRBJ2-6; 8 bases are shared with TRBD1. Germline V gene data show CDR1 as LNHDA and CDR2 as SQIVND (reference sequence). Germline trimming cut 1 base from V and 2 bases from J; bases unmatched to any gene: 1. The CDR3 spans 16 residues. Here the CDR3 DNA reads TGTGCCAGTAGTATAGTGGACAGGGCTGGGGCCAACGTCCTGACTTTC. Translation gives CASSIVDRAGANVLTF.

CDR3 residues: CASSFTPPGQGNEQFF. The CDR3, as DNA: TGTGCCAGCAGTTTTACCCCCCCGGGACAGGGCAATGAGCAGTTCTTC. V gene TRBV12-3 or TRBV12-4 combines with J gene TRBJ2-1; TRBD1 matches at 9 bases. V gave up 3 bases and J gave up 6 bases; unmatched junction bases: 9. The CDR3 extends over 16 amino acids.

This clonotype was seen more than once but under ten times. The chain is built from TRBV20-1 and TRBJ2-7; D is undetermined. The germline V and J ends were trimmed by 5 bases and 5 bases, with 19 bases remaining between them. The CDR3 is 14 amino acids. Germline CDR1 DFQATT, CDR2 SNEGSKA (reference sequence). CDR3 region: CSAARQSVGDEQYF. CDR3 bases: TGCAGTGCTGCCCGGCAATCAGTAGGCGACGAGCAGTACTTC.

The chain carries TRBV7-3 and TRBJ2-7; TRBD2 aligns across 9 bases. The CDR3 loop spans 16 amino acids. The germline V gene encodes CDR1 SGHTA and CDR2 FQGTGA. The J segment lost 2 bases and the V segment lost 6 bases, leaving 11 bases of the junction unmatched. In DNA, the CDR3 is TGTGCCAGCAGTTCCTCCTCAGCGGGAGGCCCCTACGAGCAGTACTTC. It yields the protein CASSSSSAGGPYEQYF.

Many counts were recorded for this clonotype. This rearrangement joins TRBV3-1 to TRBJ1-2, with D possibly being TRBD1 (5 bases). The CDR3 runs 17 residues. Trimming pared 0 bases from V and 4 bases from J, leaving 18 bases between. Germline V gene data show CDR1 as LGHDT and CDR2 as YNNKEL (reference sequence). CDR3 coding DNA: TGTGCCAGCAGCCAAGATCGCTATGGGGGGTATCCCTATGGCTACACCTTC. It is translated as CASSQDRYGGYPYGYTF.

In this sample, this clonotype turned up many times. J is TRBJ2-7 and V is TRBV2, with TRBD1 matching 9 bases. Germline V gives CDR1 SNHLY, CDR2 FYNNEI. The V and J ends lost 4 bases and 4 bases, in that order; junction bases with no gene match: 5. The CDR3 has 14 residues. The CDR3 bases are TGTGCCAGCAGTGTCGGACAGGGGATTTACGAGCAGTACTTC. Translating it yields CASSVGQGIYEQYF. The variable domain in full, completed from reference TRBV2 and TRBJ2-7, reads EPEVTQTPSHQVTQMGQEVILRCVPISNHLYFYWYRQILGQKVEFLVSFYNNEISEKSEIFDDQFSVERPDGSNFTLKIRSTKLEDSAMYFCASSVGQGIYEQYFGPGTRLTVT.

This clonotype has just a few counts. The genes are TRBV4-1 and TRBJ2-5; 10 bases match TRBD2. The CDR3 length is 15 residues. Trimming cost V 1 base and J 1 base; bases outside gene matches: 0. The V gene's germline CDR1 is MGHRA and CDR2 YSYEKL. The CDR3 sequence: CASSQASGSQETQYF. The CDR3 DNA reads TGCGCCAGCAGCCAAGCTAGCGGGAGCCAAGAGACCCAGTACTTC.

V is TRBV3-1 and J is TRBJ2-1; the match to TRBD2 covers 11 bases. This CDR3 region has 17 residues. The germline CDR1 and CDR2 sequences are LGHDT and YNNKEL (reference sequence). With 5 bases clipped from V and 7 bases from J, the junction kept 13 bases outside the gene matches. The CDR3 DNA reads TGTGCCAGCAGCTCCCGACTAGCGGGGCGCGTCGGAAATGAGCAGTTCTTC. This sequence encodes CASSSRLAGRVGNEQFF.